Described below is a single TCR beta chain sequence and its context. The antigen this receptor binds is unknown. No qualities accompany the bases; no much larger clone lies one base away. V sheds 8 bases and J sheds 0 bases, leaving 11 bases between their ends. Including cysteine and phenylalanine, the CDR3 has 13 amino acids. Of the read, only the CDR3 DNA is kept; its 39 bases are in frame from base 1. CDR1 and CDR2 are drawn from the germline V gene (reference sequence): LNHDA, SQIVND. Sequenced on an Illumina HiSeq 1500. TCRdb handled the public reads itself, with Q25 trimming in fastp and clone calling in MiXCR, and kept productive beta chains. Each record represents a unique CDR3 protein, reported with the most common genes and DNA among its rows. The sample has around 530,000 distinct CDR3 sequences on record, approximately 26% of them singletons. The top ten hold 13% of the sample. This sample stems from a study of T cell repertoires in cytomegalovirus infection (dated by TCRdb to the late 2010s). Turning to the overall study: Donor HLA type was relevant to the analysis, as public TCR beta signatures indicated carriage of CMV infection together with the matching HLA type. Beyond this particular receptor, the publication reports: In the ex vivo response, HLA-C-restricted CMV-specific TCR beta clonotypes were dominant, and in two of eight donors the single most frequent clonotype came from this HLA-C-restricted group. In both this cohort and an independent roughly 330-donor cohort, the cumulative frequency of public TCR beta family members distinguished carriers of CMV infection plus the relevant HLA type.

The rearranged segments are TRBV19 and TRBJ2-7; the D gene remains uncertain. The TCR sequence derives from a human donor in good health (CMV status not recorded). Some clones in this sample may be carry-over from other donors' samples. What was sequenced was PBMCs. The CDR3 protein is CASRGGSSYEQYF. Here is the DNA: TGTGCCAGTCGCGGTGGTAGCTCCTACGAGCAGTACTTC. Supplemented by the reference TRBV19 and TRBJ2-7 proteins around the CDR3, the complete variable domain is DGGITQSPKYLFRKEGQNVTLSCEQNLNHDAMYWYRQDPGQGLRLIYYSQIVNDFQKGDIAEGYSVSREKKESFPLTVTSAQKNPTAFYLCASRGGSSYEQYFGPGTRLTVT.